This T cell receptor (beta chain) was profiled in a study of persistence of HIV-infected CD4 T cells. Study summary: Suppressive ART had lasted a median of roughly eight years.

Sequencing used immunoSEQ version 4 in survey mode. Some clones are missing from TCRdb's copy, which holds only in-frame ones; the method was immunoSEQ multiplex PCR. The profile shows 35,000 to 40,000 clones, 65% to 85% of them singletons. Regarding this clone: Its antigen is undetermined.

Stimulation used about 10 ug/mL lysate from CMV-infected fibroblasts. Memory cells lacking CD40L and CD69 with high CD45RO were sorted. The length of the CDR3 is 15 residues. Germline-derived CDR1 and CDR2 are KGHSH and LQKENI. V shed 3 bases and J shed 5 bases, with 11 bases lying between them. The chain links TRBV18 to TRBJ1-6; D is uncertain. This clonotype originated in an adult man with HIV who was CMV-seropositive. Sample: CD4+ T cells sorted from PBMCs after approximately 19-hour stimulation, taken from a patient who received antiretroviral therapy. CDR3 DNA: TGTGCCAGCTCACCCGACGGGGAGAATAATTCACCCCTCCACTTT. Protein sequence: CASSPDGENNSPLHF.